This T cell receptor beta chain was sequenced in a study of T cells in Graves' hyperthyroidism and ophthalmopathy. Study-level findings and limits: Ophthalmopathy cases were set apart from stable hyperthyroidism by a 13 V-J model.

The CDR3 totals 13 residues. Germline loops: CDR1 DFQATT, CDR2 SNEGSKA (reference sequence). RNA transcripts served as the template for amplifying TCR beta CDR3 regions. A first-round RT-PCR of the TCR CDR3 used the HTBI primer set. TCRdb fed the multiplex PCR reads into MiXCR, producing one record per CDR3 protein. Of around 540,000 distinct CDR3 sequences in the sample, 46% were seen once. This clonotype has just a few counts. The antigen remains unidentified. This receptor was obtained from a woman under 30 with Graves' hyperthyroidism. Sequencing input: peripheral blood or thyroid tissue (not recorded which). The chain is built from TRBV20-1 and TRBJ1-1; no definite D call. CDR3 nucleotides: TGCTCCCCAACCTACAAGGTCGGGACTGAAGCTTTCTTT. Translated: CSPTYKVGTEAFF.